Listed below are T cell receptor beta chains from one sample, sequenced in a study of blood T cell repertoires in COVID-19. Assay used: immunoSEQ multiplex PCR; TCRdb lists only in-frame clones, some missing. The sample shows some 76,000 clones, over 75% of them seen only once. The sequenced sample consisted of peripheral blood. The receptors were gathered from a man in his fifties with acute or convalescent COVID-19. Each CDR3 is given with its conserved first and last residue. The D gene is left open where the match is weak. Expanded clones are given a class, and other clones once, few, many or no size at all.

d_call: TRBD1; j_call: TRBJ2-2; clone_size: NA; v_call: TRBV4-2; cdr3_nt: TGTGCCAGCAGCCCGACAGGGTCGGTGGGCGCCGGGGAGCTGTTTTTT; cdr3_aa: CASSPTGSVGAGELFF
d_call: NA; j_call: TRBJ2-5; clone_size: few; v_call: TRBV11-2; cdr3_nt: TGTGCCAGCAGCTTAGGACTTTCAGAGACCCAGTACTTC; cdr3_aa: CASSLGLSETQYF
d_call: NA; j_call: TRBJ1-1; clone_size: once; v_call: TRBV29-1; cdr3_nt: TGCAGCGTTGACACGGACAGTTACACTGAAGCTTTCTTT; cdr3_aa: CSVDTDSYTEAFF
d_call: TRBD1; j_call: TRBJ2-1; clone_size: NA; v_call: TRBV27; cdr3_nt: TGTGCCAGCAGTCCCTCCGGGACAGGGGAATTCTTC; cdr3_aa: CASSPSGTGEFF
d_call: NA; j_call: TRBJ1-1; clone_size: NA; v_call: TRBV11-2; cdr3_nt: TGTGCCAGCAGCTTAGCTAACACTGAAGCTTTCTTT; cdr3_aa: CASSLANTEAFF
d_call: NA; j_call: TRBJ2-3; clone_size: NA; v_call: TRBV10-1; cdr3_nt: TGCGCCAGCAGTCTCTCCAGGGGGGAAGCTACAGATACGCAGTATTTT; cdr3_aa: CASSLSRGEATDTQYF
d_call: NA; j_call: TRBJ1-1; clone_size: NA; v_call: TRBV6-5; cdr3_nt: TGTGCCGGCAGTTATGGGCGGAACACTGAAGCTTTCTTT; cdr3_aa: CAGSYGRNTEAFF
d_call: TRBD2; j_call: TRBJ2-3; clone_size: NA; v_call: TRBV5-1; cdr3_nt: TGCGCCAGCAGCACCGCCGGGACTAGCGGAGATACGCAGTATTTT; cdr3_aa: CASSTAGTSGDTQYF
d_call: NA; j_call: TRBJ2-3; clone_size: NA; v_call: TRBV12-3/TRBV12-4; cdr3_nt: TGTGCCAGCAGTTCAACTGGCACAGATACGCAGTATTTT; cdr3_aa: CASSSTGTDTQYF
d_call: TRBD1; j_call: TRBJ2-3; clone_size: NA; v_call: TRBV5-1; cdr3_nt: TGCGCCAGCAGCTTGGTGGGACAGGGGGCTACAGATACGCAGTATTTT; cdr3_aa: CASSLVGQGATDTQYF
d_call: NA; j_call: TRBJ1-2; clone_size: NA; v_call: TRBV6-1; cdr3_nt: TGTGCCAGCAGTGAAAGACAGGCCGACTATGGCTACACCTTC; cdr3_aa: CASSERQADYGYTF
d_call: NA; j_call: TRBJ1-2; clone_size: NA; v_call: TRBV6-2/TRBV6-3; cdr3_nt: TGTGCCAGCAGTCGACAGTCTAACTATGGCTACACCTTC; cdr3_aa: CASSRQSNYGYTF